Listed here are 26 T cell receptor beta chains from one sample, sequenced in a study of graft-versus-host responses after intestinal transplantation (dated by TCRdb to the early 2020s). According to the study, the label for this sample's time point signals: cells obtained before transplantation from donor or recipient. In mixed lymphocyte reactions, some 200,000 CFSE-labeled pre-transplant responders were plated with some 200,000 irradiated violet-dye-labeled stimulators and cultured for about 6 days. Library preparation used the immunoSEQ multiplex PCR assay. TCRdb re-hosts the immuneACCESS table, in-frame sequences only. Its copies lack some clones; in the studies checked, an unresolved V gene accounts for under half of them, and the cause for the rest is not known. In this sample the table shows approximately 15,000 clones, approximately 40% of which occur a single time. The ten largest account for around 3.5% of the sample.

Specimen: alloreactive CD8+ T cells from a mixed lymphocyte reaction culture, collected before intestinal transplant. Taken with the paper, the label for cell subset or site translates to: CFSE-low proliferating T cells sorted from roughly six-day pre-transplant mixed lymphocyte reaction (GvH or HvG direction). These TCRs come from a human patient who received an intestinal transplant.

The count of this clone is one. The chain carries TRBV9 and TRBJ2-3; 7 bases line up with TRBD1. Trimming cost V 0 bases and J 3 bases; bases outside gene matches: 4. Germline assignment: CDR1 SGDLS and CDR2 YYNGEE. The CDR3 sequence is 15 residues long. CDR3 DNA: TGTGCCAGCAGCGTAGGTAGCAGGGGGACAGATACGCAGTATTTT. Residues: CASSVGSRGTDTQYF.

This rearrangement joins TRBV2 to TRBJ1-1, with a possible D match to TRBD1 (6 bases). CDR1 is SNHLY, CDR2 FYNNEI, per germline. The CDR3 contains 16 residues. Deletions cut 5 bases from V and 2 bases from J, with 18 bases between. The CDR3 DNA follows: TGTGCCAGCAGTACTGGAGTTCGAGGGGGTAACACTGAAGCTTTCTTT. Translation: CASSTGVRGGNTEAFF.

In DNA form, the CDR3 reads TGTGCCAGCAGCTTCCGGCGGTTATCCTACAATGAGCAGTTCTTC. It is translated as CASSFRRLSYNEQFF. This chain connects TRBV5-5 to TRBJ2-1, with D uncertain. Germline V gene lookup returns CDR1 SGHKS and CDR2 YYEKEE (reference sequence). V was shortened by 2 bases and J by 1 base, with 10 bases between the two germline ends. This CDR3 has 15 residues.

This sequence joins TRBV10-2 and TRBJ2-1, with 10 bases fitting TRBD1. CDR1 is WSHSY, CDR2 SAAADI, per germline. The length of the CDR3 is 13 residues. J was trimmed by 8 bases and V by 8 bases; bases with no gene match: 6. The CDR3 region has the DNA TGCGCCAGCGGGGACAGGGGTAGGGATGAGCAGTTCTTC. This encodes CASGDRGRDEQFF.

The gene calls are TRBV6-1 and TRBJ2-1, with 9 bases that match TRBD2. This CDR3 is 16 amino acids long. The germline CDR1 and CDR2 sequences are MNHNS and SASEGT. Trimming took 4 bases from V and 4 from J; bases not matched to a gene: 8. CDR3 DNA sequence: TGTGCCAGCAGTGCGTCCAGCGGGAGGCCTTACAATGAGCAGTTCTTC. It specifies CASSASSGRPYNEQFF.

The chain has TRBV28 and TRBJ2-1; 7 bases line up with TRBD2. Germline V gene lookup returns CDR1 MDHEN and CDR2 SYDVKM. Losses at the gene ends were 6 bases for V and 6 bases for J; bases not matched to a gene: 14. CDR3 length: 16 amino acids. The CDR3: CASSPPLGGTTNEQFF. In DNA, the CDR3 is TGTGCCAGCAGCCCTCCTCTCGGCGGGACTACCAATGAGCAGTTCTTC.

This clone was found a few times. The chain joins TRBV5-3 to TRBJ1-5; 9 bases match TRBD1. TRBV5-3 is labeled an ORF, and its function is uncertain. The CDR3 is 14 residues long. Trimming removed 8 bases from V and 5 bases from J; junction bases left unmatched: 8. CDR3 region: CASSIYRGHQPQHF. The CDR3, as DNA: TGTGCCAGCAGCATTTACAGGGGGCATCAGCCCCAGCATTTT.

J is TRBJ1-2 and V is TRBV6-4, with D uncertain. Trimming shortened V by 7 bases and J by 5 bases, and 5 bases separated the two germline ends. This CDR3 is 10 amino acids long. Looked up from germline, CDR1 is MRHNA and CDR2 is SNTAGT. In DNA form, the CDR3 reads TGTGCCAGCATGGGTTATGGCTACACCTTC. Amino acids: CASMGYGYTF.

The rearrangement links TRBV4-1 to TRBJ2-5; 10 positions agree with TRBD2. The junction had 0 bases not matched to a gene; V was cut back by 2 bases and J by 3 bases. Germline V CDR1 and CDR2: MGHRA, YSYEKL. The CDR3 length is 14 residues. CDR3: CASSQLAGEETQYF. The CDR3 nucleotides are TGCGCCAGCAGCCAACTAGCGGGAGAAGAGACCCAGTACTTC.

The V call is TRBV4-1, the J call TRBJ1-1, with 8 bases that match TRBD1. The germline gives CDR1 MGHRA, CDR2 YSYEKL. This CDR3 comprises 18 residues. After removal of 5 bases from V and 6 bases from J, the junction contained 20 bases not matched to a gene. CDR3 sequence (DNA): TGCGCCAGCAGCTACGGACAGGGTGAGCCTTATTCGGTTGCTGAAGCTTTCTTT. Translating it yields CASSYGQGEPYSVAEAFF.

This chain uses TRBV6-1 with TRBJ2-1; 9 bases match TRBD1. The CDR3 has 13 amino acids. In germline, CDR1 is MNHNS, CDR2 SASEGT. V dropped 10 bases and J dropped 6; count of bases not matched to a gene: 7. The CDR3 loop reads CATHRDRANEQFF. In DNA form, the CDR3 reads TGTGCCACCCACCGGGACAGGGCCAATGAGCAGTTCTTC.

This chain connects TRBV27 to TRBJ2-3, with unresolved D. V lost 6 bases, J lost 0 bases, and 16 bases lay in between. This CDR3 spans 16 amino acids. From germline, CDR1 is MNHEY and CDR2 SMNVEV (reference sequence). CDR3 protein: CASSISSRYSTDTQYF. CDR3 nucleotides: TGTGCCAGCAGCATCTCAAGCCGTTACAGCACAGATACGCAGTATTTT.

This clone was seen more than once but under ten times. The J gene is TRBJ2-2, the V gene TRBV5-4, with D unclear. CDR1 is SGHNT, CDR2 YYREEE, per germline (reference sequence). The V end lost 2 bases, the J end lost 4 bases, and 9 bases lay between the germline ends. CDR3 length: 14 residues. The CDR3 here is CASSLGRSTGELFF. As DNA, the CDR3 is TGTGCCAGCAGCTTAGGGCGGAGCACCGGGGAGCTGTTTTTT.

The V call is TRBV6-6, the J call TRBJ1-1; a possible D gene is TRBD1 (5 bases). The CDR3 runs to 13 residues. V lost 2 bases and J 5 bases, leaving 9 bases between the germline ends. Germline values: CDR1 MNHNY, CDR2 SVGAGI (reference sequence). CDR3 loop: CASSYGGETEAFF. As DNA, the CDR3 is TGTGCCAGCAGTTACGGGGGGGAGACTGAAGCTTTCTTT.

The chain recombines TRBV4-1 with TRBJ2-3, with 9 bases matching TRBD2. Per germline, CDR1 MGHRA and CDR2 YSYEKL. CDR3 size: 16 residues. V lost 1 base to trimming and J lost 2 bases; unmatched junction nucleotides: 4. The chain's CDR3 is CASSQVGGRATDTQYF. The CDR3 DNA is TGCGCCAGCAGCCAAGTTGGCGGGAGGGCCACAGATACGCAGTATTTT.

In its sample, this clone was seen a few times. The chain links TRBV2 to TRBJ2-7; a weak D match, TRBD1 (5 bases). V was trimmed by 0 bases and J by 5 bases, leaving 14 bases between them. Germline V lookup: CDR1 SNHLY, CDR2 FYNNEI. This CDR3 spans 15 amino acids. CDR3 residues: CASSEASRAAHEQYF. In DNA, the CDR3 is TGTGCCAGCAGTGAAGCATCCAGGGCGGCCCACGAGCAGTACTTC.

This sequence joins TRBV30 and TRBJ2-7; 8 nucleotides agree with TRBD1. The CDR3 contains 12 residues. Germline V gives CDR1 GTSNPN, CDR2 SVGIG (reference sequence). V was clipped by 3 bases and J by 6 bases; unmatched bases: 4. The CDR3 DNA follows: TGTGCCTGGAGCCCAACAGGGGGCGAGCAGTACTTC. Its protein product is CAWSPTGGEQYF.

CDR3 nucleotide sequence: TGTGCCAGCAGCTATCCCCGAGGGAGGCCCTCCTACAATGAGCAGTTCTTC. Its translation is CASSYPRGRPSYNEQFF. The gene calls are TRBV7-9 and TRBJ2-1; the D gene is possibly TRBD2 (6 bases). The CDR3 contains 17 residues. V was pared by 4 bases and J by 0 bases, with 16 bases between. Germline CDR1 and CDR2: SEHNR and FQNEAQ (reference sequence).

The chain links TRBV5-1 to TRBJ2-2, with D hard to call. From germline, CDR1 is SGHRS and CDR2 YFSETQ. The length of the CDR3 is 12 residues. With 7 bases removed from V and 4 bases from J, the gap between germline ends came to 8 bases. CDR3: CASGSSTGELFF. CDR3 sequence (DNA): TGCGCCAGCGGAAGTAGCACCGGGGAGCTGTTTTTT.

In this sample, this clone is medium-sized. The chain uses TRBV27 and TRBJ1-1; D uncertain. Trimming removed 3 bases from V and 1 base from J, with 6 bases in between. Germline V gene data show CDR1 as MNHEY and CDR2 as SMNVEV (reference sequence). The CDR3 runs 13 residues. CDR3 in DNA: TGTGCCAGCAGTTTGACGAAGAACACTGAAGCTTTCTTT. This encodes CASSLTKNTEAFF.

This clone was counted once. The rearrangement links TRBV27 to TRBJ1-6; D not certain. Germline lookup yields CDR1 MNHEY and CDR2 SMNVEV (reference sequence). CDR3 length: 17 amino acids. Deletions cut 4 bases from V and 3 bases from J, with 16 bases between. In DNA form, the CDR3 reads TGTGCCAGCAGTTCACCCCACGGTGTAGGCTATAATTCACCCCTCCACTTT. This sequence encodes CASSSPHGVGYNSPLHF.

The chain has TRBV7-3 and TRBJ2-2, with D unresolved. The V gene lost 8 bases and the J gene lost 7 bases, with 11 bases spanning the gap. This CDR3 has 12 residues. Germline V lookup: CDR1 SGHTA, CDR2 FQGTGA. The CDR3 nucleotides read TGTGCCAGCGCGCGGAATTGCGGGGAGCTGTTTTTT. Amino acid sequence: CASARNCGELFF.

There are a few counts of this clone. The chain joins TRBV11-3 to TRBJ2-7, with D perhaps TRBD1 (5 bases). CDR1 and CDR2 from the germline V gene are SGHNT and YENEEA. The CDR3 consists of 14 residues. V was pared by 0 bases and J by 3 bases, with 9 bases between. The CDR3 is CASSLEDNYYEQYF. Written as DNA, the CDR3 is TGTGCCAGCAGCTTAGAGGACAACTACTACGAGCAGTACTTC.

The chain has TRBV13 and TRBJ2-1, with 9 bases lining up with TRBD2. CDR1 and CDR2 from the germline V gene are PRHDT and FYEKMQ (reference sequence). The V and J ends lost 10 bases and 4 bases, in that order; junction bases with no gene match: 11. The length of the CDR3 is 15 residues. The CDR3, as DNA: TGTGCCACCAACGGCGGGAGGGCTCCTTACAATGAGCAGTTCTTC. It is translated as CATNGGRAPYNEQFF.

The chain combines TRBV10-1 with TRBJ2-1; 11 bases agree with TRBD2. The CDR3 sequence is 19 residues long. The V gene's germline CDR1 is WNHNN and CDR2 SYGVQD (reference sequence). Germline trimming cut 2 bases from V and 4 bases from J; bases unmatched to any gene: 13. This CDR3 reads CASSEPNCRGLADYNEQFF. The CDR3 coding sequence is TGCGCCAGCAGTGAGCCGAATTGCCGGGGACTAGCGGATTACAATGAGCAGTTCTTC.

The chain employs TRBV7-6 and TRBJ2-5; D may match TRBD1 or TRBD2 (6 bases each). Deletions cut 4 bases from V and 3 bases from J, with 21 bases between. The CDR3 totals 17 residues. CDR1 is SGHVS, CDR2 FNYEAQ, per germline. The DNA of the CDR3 is TGTGCCAGCAGCTCCCACGGGGGCGGTAACCCTAAAGAGACCCAGTACTTC. Translation: CASSSHGGGNPKETQYF.